The next 20 T cell receptor beta chains were all read from a single sample in a study of vaccination and CD4 T cells after COVID-19 (dated by TCRdb to 2022 to 2024). Library method: PCR. The instrument was an Illumina iSeq 100. DNA from cultured CD4+ T cells was subjected to TCR sequencing with the Oncomine TCR Beta short-read assay at the Johns Hopkins FTIC core. The public reads were reprocessed in TCRdb via fastp at Q25 and MiXCR, keeping in-frame beta chains. Rows are combined by CDR3 protein, so each entry shows the most common genes and DNA. The sample contains 2,500 to 4,000 distinct CDR3 sequences, 20% to 30% of them found a single time. The ten largest clones take up roughly a fifth of the sample. This specimen's treatment or condition label, per the study, means: roughly 11-day PBMC culture with coronavirus spike peptide pools or control peptides (ViraFEST assay). Their recognized antigens are unknown.

This sample comprised CD4+ T cells from blood, cultured in vitro, obtained after SARS-CoV-2 vaccination. The receptors derive from a human donor who had recovered from COVID-19.

The chain employs TRBV23-1 and TRBJ2-5; a possible D gene is TRBD1 (5 bases). TRBV23-1 is known as an ORF, though its function is uncertain. Trimming removed 4 bases from V and 7 bases from J, with 19 bases in between. The CDR3 covers 15 residues. CDR3 loop: CASSPKRQSEGTQYF. DNA of the CDR3: TGCGCCAGCAGTCCCAAGCGACAGTCCGAAGGGACCCAGTACTTC.

This clonotype showed up just a few times. The rearrangement joins TRBV4-2 to TRBJ2-7; D remains unclear. CDR1 and CDR2 (germline): LGHNA, YNFKEQ. V dropped 0 bases and J dropped 0 bases, with 12 bases sitting between them. CDR3 length equals 16 residues. The CDR3 DNA follows: TGTGCCAGCAGCCAAGATACGGCCTCGTCCTCCTACGAGCAGTACTTC. As protein: CASSQDTASSSYEQYF.

By proportion, this clonotype is medium-sized. This sequence joins TRBV20-1 and TRBJ2-3, with no clear D. The V gene's germline CDR1 is DFQATT and CDR2 SNEGSKA (reference sequence). V lost 6 bases and J 6 bases, leaving 10 bases between the germline ends. The CDR3 is made up of 11 amino acids. The CDR3 is CSATLGDTQYF. CDR3 DNA: TGCAGTGCAACACTGGGGGATACGCAGTATTTT.

The chain combines TRBV6-1 with TRBJ1-3; TRBD1 matches 10 bases. Per germline, CDR1 MNHNS and CDR2 SASEGT. The CDR3 extends over 12 amino acids. The V gene end was trimmed by 8 bases and the J gene end by 7 bases; junction bases not matched to a gene: 2. DNA for the CDR3: TGTGCCAGCGGGACAGGGGCTAACACCATATATTTT. Translated, it gives CASGTGANTIYF.

The chain employs TRBV7-3 and TRBJ2-3, with no clear D. With 5 bases removed from V and 1 base from J, the gap between germline ends came to 7 bases. Germline V lookup: CDR1 SGHTA, CDR2 FQGTGA. The CDR3 is 13 amino acids. CDR3 protein: CASSPWGTDTQYF. The CDR3 DNA reads TGTGCCAGCAGCCCGTGGGGCACAGATACGCAGTATTTT.

This clonotype was recorded a few times. This sequence joins TRBV7-9 and TRBJ2-1; TRBD2 matches at 16 bases. V lost 0 bases and J lost 8; bases outside the gene matches: 4. The CDR3 extends over 17 amino acids. Germline V gene data show CDR1 as SEHNR and CDR2 as FQNEAQ (reference sequence). DNA of the CDR3: TGTGCCAGCAGCTTAGCGGGGACTAGCGGGGGGGCCTATGAGCAGTTCTTC. It encodes CASSLAGTSGGAYEQFF.

This clonotype is large by share. CDR3 amino acids: CASSSRDGPQHF. The DNA of the CDR3 is TGTGCCAGCAGCTCCCGGGACGGTCCCCAGCATTTT. The rearrangement uses TRBV11-1 and TRBJ1-5; possible D gene TRBD1, 5 bases. The germline V gene has CDR1 SGHAT and CDR2 FQDESV (reference sequence). There are 12 residues in the CDR3. Trimming left V 4 bases short and J 10 bases short, with 11 bases between.

There are a few counts of this clonotype. The gene calls are TRBV10-1 and TRBJ1-2; 8 bases match TRBD1. J lost 6 bases, V lost 3 bases, and 9 bases had no gene match. Germline CDR1 WNHNN, CDR2 SYGVQD (reference sequence). This CDR3 spans 15 amino acids. CDR3 in DNA: TGCGCCAGCAGTGAACGGGCAGGGGGCTTGGATGGCTACACCTTC. This codes for CASSERAGGLDGYTF.

This clonotype was seen a few times. The chain is built from TRBV20-1 and TRBJ2-3, with 7 bases fitting TRBD1. The CDR3 loop spans 15 amino acids. Germline loops: CDR1 DFQATT, CDR2 SNEGSKA (reference sequence). The ends lost 0 bases at V and 1 base at J; junction bases unmatched: 4. CDR3 region: CSARDRGKGTDTQYF. Here the CDR3 DNA reads TGCAGTGCTAGAGACAGGGGGAAAGGCACAGATACGCAGTATTTT.

V and J are TRBV20-1 and TRBJ1-3, with 7 bases lining up with TRBD1. This CDR3 comprises 12 residues. V lost 7 bases, J lost 2 bases, and 2 bases stayed unmatched. The V gene's germline CDR1 is DFQATT and CDR2 SNEGSKA (reference sequence). CDR3 bases: TGCAGTGTCCAGGGGGCTGGAAACACCATATATTTT. The encoded protein is CSVQGAGNTIYF.

The chain joins TRBV10-3 to TRBJ2-7, with 7 positions matching TRBD2. V was clipped by 4 bases and J by 2 bases; unmatched bases: 8. Per germline, CDR1 ENHRY and CDR2 SYGVKD. The CDR3 covers 15 residues. CDR3 nucleotides: TGTGCCATCAGTGGGGGGGAGGGCGTTACCTACGAGCAGTACTTC. Its translation is CAISGGEGVTYEQYF.

Written as DNA, the CDR3 is TGCAGTGCCGATAAAGCAGCCGGGACAGGGGGTTCAGAGGGGGAGCAGTTCTTC. Its translation is CSADKAAGTGGSEGEQFF. The chain couples TRBV20-1 to TRBJ2-1, with TRBD1 identical over 11 bases. Germline lookup yields CDR1 DFQATT and CDR2 SNEGSKA (reference sequence). After removal of 6 bases from V and 10 bases from J, the junction contained 23 bases not matched to a gene. The CDR3 sequence is 18 residues long.

This chain uses TRBV12-3 or TRBV12-4 with TRBJ2-7; TRBD2 matches at 9 bases. The CDR3 is made up of 15 amino acids. J gave up 0 bases and V 6 bases, and 6 bases lay outside the gene matches. The CDR3 DNA sequence: TGTGCCAGCAGGGAAAGCGGGGGGCTCTCCTACGAGCAGTACTTC. As protein: CASRESGGLSYEQYF.

In its sample, this clonotype was seen a few times. V is TRBV7-7 and J is TRBJ2-5; 10 bases line up with TRBD1. J gave up 5 bases and V 5 bases, and 11 bases lay outside the gene matches. In germline, CDR1 is SSHAT, CDR2 FNYEAQ (reference sequence). The CDR3 spans 16 residues. In nucleotides, the CDR3 is TGTGCCAGCAGCCAAGACAGGGGGCTCATAGCGGAGACCCAGTACTTC. This codes for CASSQDRGLIAETQYF.

The J gene is TRBJ2-6, the V gene TRBV7-2; 11 positions agree with TRBD2. CDR3 size: 17 residues. Per germline, CDR1 SGHTA and CDR2 FQGNSA. The J segment lost 0 bases and the V segment lost 5 bases, leaving 3 bases of the junction unmatched. In DNA form, the CDR3 reads TGTGCCAGCAGCACTAGCGGGGGTATCTCTGGGGCCAACGTCCTGACTTTC. Its protein is CASSTSGGISGANVLTF.

This chain connects TRBV6-5 to TRBJ2-1, with D perhaps TRBD2 (6 bases). This CDR3 region has 12 residues. Looked up from germline, CDR1 is MNHEY and CDR2 is SVGAGI. Trimming stripped 2 bases from V and 11 bases from J, with 10 bases between. The CDR3: CASSYDGRKQFF. CDR3 DNA: TGTGCCAGCAGTTACGACGGGAGAAAGCAGTTCTTC.

The chain combines TRBV28 with TRBJ1-2, with 7 bases that match TRBD1. CDR3 length: 13 amino acids. The germline gives CDR1 MDHEN, CDR2 SYDVKM. Trimming at V came to 9 bases and at J to 7 bases, leaving 11 bases not matched to a gene. The DNA of the CDR3 is TGTGCCAGGAGCAGGGAGAGGGACAGTGGCTACACCTTC. Its translation is CARSRERDSGYTF.

This clonotype has just a few counts. This chain connects TRBV7-3 to TRBJ2-3; D unresolved. Per the germline V gene, CDR1 is SGHTA and CDR2 is FQGTGA. This CDR3 is built from 15 residues. V was pared by 7 bases and J by 6 bases, with 20 bases between. The CDR3 coding sequence is TGTGCCAGCACCCTTGGGATTGGGCTTTTTGATACGCAGTATTTT. As protein: CASTLGIGLFDTQYF.

By share, this clonotype counts as medium-sized. This chain joins TRBV6-5 and TRBJ2-5; no reliable D call. The CDR3 length is 15 residues. The germline V gene encodes CDR1 MNHEY and CDR2 SVGAGI. V lost 2 bases and J 5 bases, leaving 15 bases between the germline ends. CDR3 coding DNA: TGTGCCAGCAGTTACAATCCGGCCGCCGCGGAGACCCAGTACTTC. Amino acid sequence: CASSYNPAAAETQYF.

This clonotype turned up a few times. V and J are TRBV7-3 and TRBJ2-2; perhaps D is TRBD1 or TRBD2 (5 bases each). CDR3 length: 14 amino acids. V lost 5 bases and J 5 bases, leaving 12 bases between the germline ends. Germline CDR1 and CDR2: SGHTA and FQGTGA. In nucleotides, the CDR3 is TGTGCCAGCAGCCCTAGCCCAGGGACCGGGGAGCTGTTTTTT. This sequence encodes CASSPSPGTGELFF.